The sequence of this T cell receptor beta chain was determined in a study of blood T cell repertoires in COVID-19. Enrolled during active infection, Seattle patients were then followed longitudinally. CDR3 length equals 12 residues. The V and J ends lost 4 bases and 8 bases respectively, with 8 bases between them. Germline CDR1 and CDR2: KGHSH and LQKENI. Some clones are missing from TCRdb's copy, which holds only in-frame ones; the method was immunoSEQ multiplex PCR. The data hold roughly 500,000 clones, with roughly 87% observed a single time. The source material was peripheral blood. The chain couples TRBV18 to TRBJ2-2; D call uncertain. The origin of this receptor is a man aged 18 to 29 with COVID-19, enrolled during active disease. Here the CDR3 DNA reads TGTGCCAGCTCACGCGCCACGGGGGAGCTGTTTTTT. Translating gives CASSRATGELFF.